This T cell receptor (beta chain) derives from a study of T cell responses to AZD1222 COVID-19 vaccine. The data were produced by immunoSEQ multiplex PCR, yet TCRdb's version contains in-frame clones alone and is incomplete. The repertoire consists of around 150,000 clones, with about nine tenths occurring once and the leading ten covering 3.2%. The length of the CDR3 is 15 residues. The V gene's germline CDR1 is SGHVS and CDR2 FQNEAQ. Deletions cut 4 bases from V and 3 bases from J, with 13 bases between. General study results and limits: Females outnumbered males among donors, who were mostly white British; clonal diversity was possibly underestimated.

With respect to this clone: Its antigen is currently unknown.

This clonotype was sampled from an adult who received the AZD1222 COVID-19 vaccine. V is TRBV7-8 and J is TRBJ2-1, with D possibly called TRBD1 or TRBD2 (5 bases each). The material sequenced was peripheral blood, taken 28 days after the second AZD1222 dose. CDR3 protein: CASSSTGTHYNEQFF. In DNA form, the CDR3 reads TGTGCCAGCAGCTCTACTGGGACGCACTACAATGAGCAGTTCTTC.